This T cell receptor (beta chain) was retrieved from a study of Graves' ophthalmopathy and Graves' hyperthyroidism. Overall study context: The authors defined stable hyperthyroidism as no ophthalmopathy within 18 months of follow-up.

The sequenced template was RNA, covering the TCR beta CDR3 region. First-round RT-PCR relied on HTBI primers, and a second-round multiplex PCR came next. TCRdb called the multiplex PCR reads again in MiXCR, with one record for every CDR3 protein. The table lists over a million distinct CDR3 sequences, about two fifths of them singletons. In this cohort, patients with other autoimmune diseases, uncontrolled infections, pregnancy or lactation were excluded. Findings and caveats of the study: Ophthalmopathy progression was predicted by the model at 70.59% sensitivity and about 72% specificity. Most expanded clonotypes from thyroid (those above 0.001 frequency) were also found in blood.

The CDR3 sequence is 15 residues long. V gave up 1 base and J gave up 6 bases, with 15 bases separating them. CDR1 is MDHEN, CDR2 SYDVKM, per germline. As for this clonotype: Its antigen is unidentified.

V and J are TRBV28 and TRBJ1-2; D may be TRBD1 (6 bases). This clonotype was obtained from an adult man with Graves' hyperthyroidism. Material for sequencing was peripheral blood or thyroid tissue (not recorded which). CDR3 sequence (DNA): TGTGCCAGCAGTTTATCGGGGGGGCGCGGTGATGGCTACACCTTC. Amino acid sequence: CASSLSGGRGDGYTF.